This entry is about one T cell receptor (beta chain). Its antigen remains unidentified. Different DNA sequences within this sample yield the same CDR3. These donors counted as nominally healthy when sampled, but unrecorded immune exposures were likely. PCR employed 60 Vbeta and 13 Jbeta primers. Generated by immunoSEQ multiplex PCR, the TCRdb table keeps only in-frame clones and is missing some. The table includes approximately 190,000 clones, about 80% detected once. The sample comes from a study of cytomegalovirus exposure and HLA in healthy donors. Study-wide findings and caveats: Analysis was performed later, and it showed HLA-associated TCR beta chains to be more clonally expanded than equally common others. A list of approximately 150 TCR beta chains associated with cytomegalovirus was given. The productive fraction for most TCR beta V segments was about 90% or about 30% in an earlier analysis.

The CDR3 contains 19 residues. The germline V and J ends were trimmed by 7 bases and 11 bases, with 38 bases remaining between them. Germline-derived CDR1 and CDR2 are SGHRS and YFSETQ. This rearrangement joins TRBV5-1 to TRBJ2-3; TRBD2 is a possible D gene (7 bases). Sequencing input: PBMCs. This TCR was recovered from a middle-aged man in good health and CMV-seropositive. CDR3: CASDGEAKEGGGRYKVQYF. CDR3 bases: TGCGCCAGCGATGGCGAGGCGAAAGAAGGGGGGGGGAGATATAAGGTGCAGTATTTT.